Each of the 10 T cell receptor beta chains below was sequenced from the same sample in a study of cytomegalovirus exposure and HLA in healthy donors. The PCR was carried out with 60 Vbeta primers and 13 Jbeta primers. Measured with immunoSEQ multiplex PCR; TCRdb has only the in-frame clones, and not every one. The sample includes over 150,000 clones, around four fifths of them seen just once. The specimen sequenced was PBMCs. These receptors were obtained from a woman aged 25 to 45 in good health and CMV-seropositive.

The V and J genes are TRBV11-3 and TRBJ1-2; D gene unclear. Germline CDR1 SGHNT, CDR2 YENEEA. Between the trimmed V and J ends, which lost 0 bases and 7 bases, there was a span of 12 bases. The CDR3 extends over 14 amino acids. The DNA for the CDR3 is TGTGCCAGCAGCTTAGAGTTGACGGGAGGTGGCTACACCTTC. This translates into CASSLELTGGGYTF.

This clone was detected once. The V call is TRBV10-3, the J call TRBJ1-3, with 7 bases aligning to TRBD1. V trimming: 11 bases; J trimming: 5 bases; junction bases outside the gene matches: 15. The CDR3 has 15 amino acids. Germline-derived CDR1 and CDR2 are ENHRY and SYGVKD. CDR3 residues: CAGSFGTAERNTIYF. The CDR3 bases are TGTGCCGGATCATTCGGGACAGCTGAGAGAAACACCATATATTTT.

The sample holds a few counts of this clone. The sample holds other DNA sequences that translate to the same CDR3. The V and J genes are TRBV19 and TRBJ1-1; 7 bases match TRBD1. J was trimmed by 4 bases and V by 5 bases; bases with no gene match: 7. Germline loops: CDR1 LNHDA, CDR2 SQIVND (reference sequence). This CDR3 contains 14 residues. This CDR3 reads CASSQTGVRTEAFF. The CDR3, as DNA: TGTGCCAGTAGTCAAACAGGGGTTCGCACTGAAGCTTTCTTT.

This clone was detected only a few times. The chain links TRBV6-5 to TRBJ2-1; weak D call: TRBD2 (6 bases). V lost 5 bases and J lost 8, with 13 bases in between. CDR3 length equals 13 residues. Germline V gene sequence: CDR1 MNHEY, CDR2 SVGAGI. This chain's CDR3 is CASSEGTSYEQFF. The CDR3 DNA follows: TGTGCCAGCAGTGAGGGGACTTCCTATGAGCAGTTCTTC.

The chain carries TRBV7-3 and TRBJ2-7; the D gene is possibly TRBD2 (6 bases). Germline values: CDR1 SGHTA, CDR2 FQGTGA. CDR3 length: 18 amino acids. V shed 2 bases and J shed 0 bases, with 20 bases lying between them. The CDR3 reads CASSLGGLARFSSYEQYF. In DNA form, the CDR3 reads TGTGCCAGCAGCTTAGGTGGGCTAGCGAGGTTTAGCTCCTACGAGCAGTACTTC.

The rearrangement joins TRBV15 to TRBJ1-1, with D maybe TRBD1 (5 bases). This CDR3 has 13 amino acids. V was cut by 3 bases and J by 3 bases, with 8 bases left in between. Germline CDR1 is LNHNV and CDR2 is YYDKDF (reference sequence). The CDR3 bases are TGTGCCACCAGCAGGGCAGGGTACACTGAAGCTTTCTTT. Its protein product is CATSRAGYTEAFF.

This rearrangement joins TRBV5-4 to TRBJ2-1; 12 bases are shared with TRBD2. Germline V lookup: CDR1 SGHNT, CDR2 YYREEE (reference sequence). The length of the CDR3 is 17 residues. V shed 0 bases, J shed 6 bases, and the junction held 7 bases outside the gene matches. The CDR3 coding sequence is TGTGCCAGCAGCTTGGGGGCGGCGACTAGCGGGGGCAATGAGCAGTTCTTC. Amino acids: CASSLGAATSGGNEQFF.

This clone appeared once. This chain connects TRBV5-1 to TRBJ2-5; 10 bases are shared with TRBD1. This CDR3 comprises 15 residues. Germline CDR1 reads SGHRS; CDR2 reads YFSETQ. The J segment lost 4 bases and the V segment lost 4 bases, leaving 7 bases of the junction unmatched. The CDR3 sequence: CASSADRGLVETQYF. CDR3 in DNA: TGCGCCAGCAGCGCAGACAGGGGGCTTGTAGAGACCCAGTACTTC.

CDR3 sequence reads: CASSQEITSGGLYEQYF. Here the CDR3 DNA reads TGTGCCAGCAGCCAAGAGATTACTAGCGGGGGGCTTTACGAGCAGTACTTC. The chain joins TRBV4-2 to TRBJ2-5, with TRBD2 matching over 12 bases. The J call is in doubt because the DNA end fits TRBJ2-7 better. There are 17 residues in the CDR3. The germline V gene encodes CDR1 LGHNA and CDR2 YNFKEQ.

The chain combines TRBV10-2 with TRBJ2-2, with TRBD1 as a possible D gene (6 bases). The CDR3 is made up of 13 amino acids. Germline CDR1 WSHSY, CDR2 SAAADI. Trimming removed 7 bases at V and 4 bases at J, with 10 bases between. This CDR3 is CASKTGTTGELFF. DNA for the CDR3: TGCGCCAGCAAAACAGGGACCACCGGGGAGCTGTTTTTT.